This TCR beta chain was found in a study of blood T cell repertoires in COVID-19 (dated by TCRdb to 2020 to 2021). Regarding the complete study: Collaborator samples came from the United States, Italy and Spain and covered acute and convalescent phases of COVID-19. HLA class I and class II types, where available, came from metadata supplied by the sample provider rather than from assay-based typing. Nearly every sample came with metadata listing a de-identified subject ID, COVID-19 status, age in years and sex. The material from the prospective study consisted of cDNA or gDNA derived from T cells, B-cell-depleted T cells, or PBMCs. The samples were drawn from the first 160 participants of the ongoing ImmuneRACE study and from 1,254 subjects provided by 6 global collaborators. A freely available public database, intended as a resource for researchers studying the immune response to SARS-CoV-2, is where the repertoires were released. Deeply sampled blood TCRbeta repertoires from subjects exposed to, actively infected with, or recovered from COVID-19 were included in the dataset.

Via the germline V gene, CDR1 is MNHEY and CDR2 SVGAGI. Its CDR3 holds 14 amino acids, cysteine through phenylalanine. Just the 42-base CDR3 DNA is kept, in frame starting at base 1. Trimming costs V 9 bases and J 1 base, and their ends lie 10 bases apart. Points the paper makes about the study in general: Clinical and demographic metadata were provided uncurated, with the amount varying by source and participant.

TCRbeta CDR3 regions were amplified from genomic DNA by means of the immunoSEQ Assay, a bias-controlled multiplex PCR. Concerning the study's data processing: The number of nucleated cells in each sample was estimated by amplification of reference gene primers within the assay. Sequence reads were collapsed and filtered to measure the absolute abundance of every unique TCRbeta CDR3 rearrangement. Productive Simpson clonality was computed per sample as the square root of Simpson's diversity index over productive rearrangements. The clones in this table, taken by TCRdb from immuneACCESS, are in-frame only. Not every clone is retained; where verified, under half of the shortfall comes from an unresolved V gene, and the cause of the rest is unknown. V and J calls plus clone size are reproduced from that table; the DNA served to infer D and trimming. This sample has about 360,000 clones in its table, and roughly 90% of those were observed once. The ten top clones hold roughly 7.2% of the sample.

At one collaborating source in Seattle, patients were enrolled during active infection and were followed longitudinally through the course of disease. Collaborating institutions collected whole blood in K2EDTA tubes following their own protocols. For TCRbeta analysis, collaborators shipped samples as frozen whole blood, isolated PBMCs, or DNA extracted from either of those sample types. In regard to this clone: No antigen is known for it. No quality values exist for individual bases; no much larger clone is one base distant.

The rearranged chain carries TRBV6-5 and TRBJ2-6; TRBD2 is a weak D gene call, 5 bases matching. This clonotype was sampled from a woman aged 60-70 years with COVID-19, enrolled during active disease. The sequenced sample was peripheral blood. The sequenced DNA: TGTGCCAGTAGGCGGGTGTCTGGGGCCAACGTCCTGACTTTC. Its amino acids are CASRRVSGANVLTF.